Listed below are T cell receptor beta chains from one sample, sequenced in a study of shared clonotypes between healthy human individuals. Assay: immunoSEQ multiplex PCR; the TCRdb copy retains only in-frame clones and omits some. This table has around 2.1 million clones, 93% appearing once. The sequencing input was naive CD8+ T cells from PBMCs. Receptors originate from a man aged 18 to 35 in good health. Some clones in this sample may be carry-over from other donors' samples. The CDR3 runs from the conserved cysteine through the conserved F or W. Each record gives: CDR3 length, clone size, J gene, V gene, CDR3 protein. Clone size is shown for a subset of rows, as once, few, many or a class of expanded clone.

16 - TRBJ2-7 TRBV15 CATSRLPTGLSYEQYF
14 - TRBJ2-7 TRBV10-1 CASSERDIDYEQYF
19 - TRBJ2-7 TRBV18 CASSPTKGTSGRHTYEQYF
17 - TRBJ2-7 TRBV10-2 CASSFPIAGTSSYEQYF
15 - TRBJ1-3 TRBV19 CASVDSGSSGNTIYF
16 - TRBJ2-1 TRBV2 CASSEYPGQVFDEQFF
13 - TRBJ2-5 TRBV10-3 CAIRGAGTETQYF
13 - TRBJ1-2 TRBV19 CASSMGPFYGYTF
12 - TRBJ2-7 TRBV13 CASSLGGQGLSF
16 - TRBJ2-1 TRBV4-1 CASSQEGSGEGNEQFF
16 - TRBJ2-5 TRBV18 CASSPTRASYQETQYF
15 - TRBJ1-1 TRBV23-1 CASSQMKGPGPEAFF
14 - TRBJ1-1 TRBV10-1 CASSPREGDTEAFF
16 - TRBJ1-2 TRBV19 CASSIEVQALSHGYTF
14 - TRBJ2-7 TRBV27 CASNRGTGPSEQYF
16 once TRBJ2-1 TRBV4-1 CASSQGKSGSLDEQFF
17 - TRBJ2-7 TRBV7-8 CASSLPMVGTPRGEQYF
13 - TRBJ1-5 TRBV14 CASSQGRLGPQHF
16 once TRBJ2-1 TRBV4-1 CASSQPGLGGFNEQFF
15 - TRBJ2-3 TRBV10-3 CAISESGSSTDTQYF
16 - TRBJ2-7 TRBV5-4 CASRFLAGGNYYEQYF
14 - TRBJ2-7 TRBV7-9 CASSSPDPSYEQYF
17 - TRBJ2-1 TRBV27 CASSLFGLAGNYNEQFF
14 - TRBJ2-3 TRBV6-6 CACSRDRGTDTQYF
14 - TRBJ2-7 TRBV7-2 CASSPQREFYEQYF